A selection of T cell receptor beta chains follows, all from one sample in a study of blood T cells in healthy people across ages. TCRdb itself ran the 5' RACE reads through MiXCR, one entry per CDR3 protein. The top ten hold roughly 8.2% of the sample, which has 1.5 million to 2 million distinct CDR3 sequences, 28% seen once. Material for sequencing was blood. The receptors come from a woman in her twenties or thirties in good health. Each CDR3 is given with its conserved first and last residue. The D gene is left open where the match is weak. Rows may omit the clone size; those that give it use once, few, many or a size class.

TRBJ1-6 | TRBV15 | NA | NA | TGTGCCACCAGCCGTACAGCTGATAATTCACCCCTCCACTTT | CATSRTADNSPLHF
TRBJ2-3 | TRBV12-3/TRBV12-4 | NA | few | TGTGCCAGCAGTTCGCCCGTGATCTCGGATACGCAGTATTTT | CASSSPVISDTQYF
TRBJ1-1 | TRBV5-1 | NA | few | TGCGCCAGCAGACCGAGCGAGAACACTGAAGCTTTCTTT | CASRPSENTEAFF
TRBJ2-7 | TRBV9 | NA | NA | TGTGCCAGCACTCCAACAGTTAACAATGAGCAGTACTTC | CASTPTVNNEQYF
TRBJ2-1 | TRBV2 | NA | NA | TGTGTCAGCGCCCTGCGAGGCTATGAGCAGTTCTTC | CVSALRGYEQFF
TRBJ1-2 | TRBV20-1 | TRBD1 | few | TGCAGTGCTAGAGATGGGGGACAGGGGTCTTCTGGCTACACCTTC | CSARDGGQGSSGYTF
TRBJ2-3 | TRBV20-1 | NA | many | TGCAGTGCTAGGGATCCCCTAGCCGTCACAGATACGCAGTATTTT | CSARDPLAVTDTQYF
TRBJ2-7 | TRBV5-1 | NA | NA | TGCACCAGCAGCAACGGACAGACCAGCTCCTACGAGCAGTACTTC | CTSSNGQTSSYEQYF
TRBJ1-1 | TRBV28 | NA | few | TGTGCCAGCAGTTTAATAAAAGGCGGCGCGGACACTGAAGCTTTCTTT | CASSLIKGGADTEAFF
TRBJ1-3 | TRBV4-1 | NA | few | TGCGCCAGCAGCCAAGCCTTTGGGGCAAGCTCTGGAAACACCATATATTTT | CASSQAFGASSGNTIYF
TRBJ2-5 | TRBV12-5 | TRBD2 | NA | TGTGCTAGTGGTTCAGTAGCGGGGGGGGAGACCCAGTACTTC | CASGSVAGGETQYF
TRBJ2-7 | TRBV15 | NA | NA | TGTGCCACCAGCAGAGATCGCGGGTACCCCTACGAGCAGTACTTC | CATSRDRGYPYEQYF
TRBJ2-7 | TRBV20-1 | TRBD2 | few | TGCAGTGCCCAAACGGAACTAGCGGTCGACGAGCAGTACTTC | CSAQTELAVDEQYF
TRBJ2-1 | TRBV11-2 | NA | NA | TGTGCCAGCAGCTTAGTCGGCTGGACCAATGAGCAGTTCTTC | CASSLVGWTNEQFF
TRBJ2-7 | TRBV5-1 | NA | few | TGCGCCAGCAGTGGGGAGGGGGACTACGAGCAGTACTTC | CASSGEGDYEQYF
TRBJ2-1 | TRBV20-1 | NA | NA | TGCAGTGCTAGAGAGGGCAGGATGAATTACAATGAGCAGTTCTTC | CSAREGRMNYNEQFF
TRBJ1-2 | TRBV5-1 | NA | many | TGCGCCAGCAGCCTCCCTGACGTTAACTATGGCTACACCTTC | CASSLPDVNYGYTF
TRBJ1-1 | TRBV12-3/TRBV12-4 | NA | NA | TGTGCCAGCAGTTTGGTGAGTGCGGACACTGAAGCTTTCTTT | CASSLVSADTEAFF
TRBJ1-2 | TRBV7-9 | NA | NA | TGTGCCAGCAGCGTAGGACCTGGCTACACCTTC | CASSVGPGYTF
TRBJ2-2 | TRBV6-2/TRBV6-3 | TRBD1 | NA | TGTGCCAGCAGTCAACAGGGGGCGCTTCGTACCGGGGAGCTGTTTTTT | CASSQQGALRTGELFF
TRBJ2-1 | TRBV5-1 | TRBD2 | many | TGCGCCAGCAGCTTATCCGGGACTAGAGTCGAGAATGAGCAGTTCTTC | CASSLSGTRVENEQFF
TRBJ2-5 | TRBV6-2/TRBV6-3 | TRBD2 | many | TGTGCCAGCAGTTTCCGACGAGCGGGGGCCCTCCAAGAGACCCAGTACTTC | CASSFRRAGALQETQYF
TRBJ2-5 | TRBV6-1 | TRBD2 | few | TGTGCCAGCAGTGAACTAGCGGGGGGGCAAGAGACCCAGTACTTC | CASSELAGGQETQYF
TRBJ2-5 | TRBV5-1 | NA | NA | TGCGCCAGCAGCTTATCGGGACATAGCTCCTACGGGCAGTACTTC | CASSLSGHSSYGQYF
TRBJ2-7 | TRBV7-2 | TRBD2 | NA | TGTGCCAGCAGCTTAGCCCGGGCTAGCGGACCCTACGAGCAGTACTTC | CASSLARASGPYEQYF
TRBJ2-7 | TRBV4-1 | TRBD2 | NA | TGCGCCAGCAGCCCCTCCGGACTAGCGGGGACCTACGAGCAGTATTTC | CASSPSGLAGTYEQYF
TRBJ2-5 | TRBV9 | NA | NA | TGTGCCAGCAGCGTCGACCTCTATGGGACCCAGTACTTC | CASSVDLYGTQYF
TRBJ2-7 | TRBV5-1 | TRBD2 | few | TGCGCCAGCAGCTTTAGCGGGGCCTACAATGAGCAGTACTTC | CASSFSGAYNEQYF
TRBJ2-7 | TRBV29-1 | NA | many | TGCAGCGTCTCCCGAGGCTACGAGCAGTACTTC | CSVSRGYEQYF
TRBJ2-5 | TRBV27 | TRBD1 | few | TGTGCCAGCAGTTTATCATCTAGGACAGGGAGAATCGAGACCCAGTACTTC | CASSLSSRTGRIETQYF
TRBJ2-5 | TRBV9 | TRBD1 | NA | TGTGCCAGCAGCGACCGGGACAGGGATAAAGGGACCCAGTACTTC | CASSDRDRDKGTQYF
TRBJ2-1 | TRBV20-1 | NA | NA | TGCAGTGCTATAAGGCGGGACTCCGTCGGCAATGAGCAGTTCTTC | CSAIRRDSVGNEQFF
TRBJ2-1 | TRBV5-1 | NA | few | TGCGCCAGCAGCTTATTACAGGGATCAGAGCAGTTCTTC | CASSLLQGSEQFF
TRBJ2-5 | TRBV7-2 | TRBD2 | few | TGTGCCAGCAGCTTAGAATTAGCGGGAGGTTTGGCGACCCAGTACTTC | CASSLELAGGLATQYF
TRBJ2-1 | TRBV20-1 | TRBD2 | few | TGCAGTGCTAGTAGCGGGGGGGCGTATGAGCAGTTCTTC | CSASSGGAYEQFF
TRBJ2-7 | TRBV30 | NA | many | TGTGCCTGGAGCCTGACCCAGCACGGGGACGAGCAGTACTTC | CAWSLTQHGDEQYF
TRBJ1-2 | TRBV18 | NA | many | TGTGCCAGCTCACCGCGGCAGGCTAACTATGGCTACACCTTC | CASSPRQANYGYTF
TRBJ2-1 | TRBV20-1 | NA | NA | TGCAGTGCTAGAGATCCCGTCATTGCCAATGATCAGTTCTTC | CSARDPVIANDQFF
TRBJ2-3 | TRBV12-3/TRBV12-4 | NA | few | TGTGCCAGCACCTTGACTACCACAGATACGCAGTATTTT | CASTLTTTDTQYF
TRBJ2-7 | TRBV7-9 | NA | few | TGTGCCAGCAGACAATTTGATCGGGACGAGTCCTACGAGCAGTACTTC | CASRQFDRDESYEQYF
TRBJ2-7 | TRBV20-1 | TRBD2 | NA | TGCAGTGCGGGTGAGCGGGAATTTCCCTACGAGCAGTACTTC | CSAGEREFPYEQYF
TRBJ2-7 | TRBV19 | NA | NA | TGTGCCAGTAGTATAGTTACACTAGCAACCTACGAGCAGTACTTC | CASSIVTLATYEQYF
TRBJ2-7 | TRBV11-2 | NA | NA | TGTGCCAGCAAAGCGGAGGGGAGCTCCTACGAGCAGTACTTC | CASKAEGSSYEQYF
TRBJ2-3 | TRBV12-3/TRBV12-4 | NA | many | TGTGCCAGCAGTTTCGGGGATACGCAGTATTTT | CASSFGDTQYF
TRBJ2-1 | TRBV5-6 | TRBD1 | NA | TGTGCCAGCAGCTTGGGGGACAGCCCTCAGTTCTTC | CASSLGDSPQFF
TRBJ2-1 | TRBV6-5 | TRBD1 | many | TGTGCCAGCAGTTTCGGGACAGGGAAAGACAATGAGCAGTTCTTC | CASSFGTGKDNEQFF